This TCR beta chain was observed in a study of tumor-infiltrating lymphocytes in primary liver carcinoma. The V end lost 4 bases, the J end lost 4 bases, and 13 bases lay between the germline ends. This CDR3 has 14 residues. Germline CDR1 is MGHRA and CDR2 is YSYEKL. Germline DNA was also extracted, and blood RNA was taken from unsorted whole blood. The authors made TCR beta cDNA from around 500 ng total RNA with a constant-region primer. Slightly modified ARM-PCR, run as three nested multiplex PCR rounds, produced the TCR beta libraries. A C-beta reverse primer and TRBV1-TRBV30 forward primers served in each of the first two PCR rounds, at approximately 10 cycles apiece. One entry per CDR3 protein, called by TCRdb with MiXCR from the multiplex PCR reads. The table shows some 190,000 distinct CDR3 sequences, with around 60% occurring only once. This clonotype occurred a few times.

The sequence derives from a man aged 35 to 55 with primary liver carcinoma and hepatitis B virus infection. The chain employs TRBV4-1 and TRBJ1-2; D gene unclear. Sequencing was carried out using peripheral blood. CDR3 amino acids: CASSPREGRYGYTF. The DNA for the CDR3 is TGCGCCAGCAGCCCTAGAGAAGGGCGCTATGGCTACACCTTC.